The 10 T cell receptor beta chains below all came from one sample that was sequenced in a study of T cell responses to AZD1222 COVID-19 vaccine. Only in-frame clones appear in the TCRdb table, and some are missing; sequencing was by immunoSEQ multiplex PCR. This table holds under 200,000 clones, just over 90% found once. The sequences come from peripheral blood, collected on day 0 of AZD1222 vaccination. These receptors originate from an adult in good health.

There are a few counts of this clone. This sequence joins TRBV5-4 and TRBJ1-1; D is perhaps TRBD1 (5 bases). CDR3 length equals 15 residues. Germline CDR1 is SGHNT and CDR2 is YYREEE (reference sequence). The V and J ends lost 0 bases and 1 base respectively, with 10 bases between them. The chain's CDR3 is CASSLEGQGNTEAFF. The CDR3 coding sequence is TGTGCCAGCAGCTTGGAGGGGCAGGGGAACACTGAAGCTTTCTTT.

This clone was observed once. This chain uses TRBV18 with TRBJ1-1; D ambiguous. The CDR3 loop spans 14 amino acids. Germline CDR1 is KGHSH and CDR2 is LQKENI. Trimming stripped 3 bases from V and 6 bases from J, with 14 bases between. The CDR3 sequence is CASSPGFRGSEAFF. The CDR3, as DNA: TGTGCCAGCTCACCTGGTTTTCGTGGATCTGAAGCTTTCTTT.

This clone occurred once. CDR3 DNA: TGTGCCAGCAGCCAAGCTAGACAGGACTTCTATGGCTACACCTTC. Translating gives CASSQARQDFYGYTF. The chain combines TRBV4-2 with TRBJ1-2; D may be TRBD1 (6 bases). The CDR3 is 15 amino acids. Germline values: CDR1 LGHNA, CDR2 YNFKEQ. V was cut by 1 base and J by 4 bases, with 13 bases left in between.

This clone has just one count. The V gene is TRBV6-5, the J gene TRBJ2-3; D may be TRBD1 (6 bases). The CDR3 is made up of 15 amino acids. The germline V and J ends were trimmed by 6 bases and 1 base, with 14 bases remaining between them. The V gene's germline CDR1 is MNHEY and CDR2 SVGAGI. CDR3 sequence (DNA): TGTGCCAGCAGGGGCTCCAGGGGAGGCACAGATACGCAGTATTTT. This encodes CASRGSRGGTDTQYF.

CDR3 DNA sequence: TGTGCCACCAGCAGAGATCGGTCAGGGCTGAACACTGAAGCTTTCTTT. Translating gives CATSRDRSGLNTEAFF. V gene TRBV15 combines with J gene TRBJ1-1; D might be TRBD1 (5 bases). Trimming removed 0 bases at V and 0 bases at J, with 11 bases between. The CDR3 length is 16 residues. Germline CDR1 LNHNV, CDR2 YYDKDF (reference sequence).

The chain carries TRBV6-5 and TRBJ1-1; no clear D gene. There are 15 residues in the CDR3. Germline V CDR1 and CDR2: MNHEY, SVGAGI. V was trimmed by 6 bases and J by 0 bases, leaving 14 bases between them. CDR3 residues: CASRWLAPMNTEAFF. In DNA, the CDR3 is TGTGCCAGCAGGTGGTTGGCCCCGATGAACACTGAAGCTTTCTTT.

The chain has TRBV11-2 and TRBJ2-7; either TRBD1 or TRBD2 may supply D (5 bases each). The germline gives CDR1 SGHAT, CDR2 FQNNGV. Trimming took 2 bases from V and 0 from J, leaving 17 bases between them. This CDR3 region has 17 residues. CDR3 loop: CASSLRWDGQSSYEQYF. CDR3 sequence (DNA): TGTGCCAGCAGCTTAAGGTGGGACGGACAAAGCTCCTACGAGCAGTACTTC.

This clone is a singleton in its sample. This sequence joins TRBV5-6 and TRBJ2-2, with D perhaps matching TRBD1 (6 bases). This CDR3 contains 15 residues. Germline V CDR1 and CDR2: SGHDT, YYEEEE. The V and J ends lost 4 bases and 5 bases respectively, with 15 bases between them. Here the CDR3 reads CASSPTGARTGELFF. DNA for the CDR3: TGTGCCAGCAGCCCGACAGGCGCAAGGACCGGGGAGCTGTTTTTT.

The chain has TRBV11-2 and TRBJ1-2, with D perhaps TRBD1 (5 bases). The CDR3 length is 13 residues. The V gene lost 7 bases and the J gene lost 4 bases, with 13 bases spanning the gap. From germline, CDR1 is SGHAT and CDR2 FQNNGV. CDR3 loop: CASNSAGTYGYTF. CDR3 coding DNA: TGTGCCAGCAACTCGGCGGGGACCTATGGCTACACCTTC.

This chain joins TRBV6-5 and TRBJ1-3; unclear D gene. V was shortened by 6 bases and J by 0 bases, with 9 bases between the two germline ends. The CDR3 loop spans 14 amino acids. In germline, CDR1 is MNHEY, CDR2 SVGAGI. The CDR3 DNA sequence: TGTGCCAGCAGCCGGGGAACCTCTGGAAACACCATATATTTT. Protein sequence: CASSRGTSGNTIYF.